A single sample is the source of the 12 T cell receptor beta chains below, sequenced in a study of vaccination and CD4 T cells after COVID-19. As for treatment: roughly ten-day PBMC culture with coronavirus spike peptide pools or control peptides (ViraFEST assay). No antigens are known for them. Cultured CD4+ T-cell DNA underwent Oncomine TCR Beta short-read sequencing. TCRdb redid the calling of the PCR reads with MiXCR, one entry per CDR3 protein. The table shows approximately 15,000 distinct CDR3 sequences, with roughly 52% occurring only once. The sequencing input was CD4+ T cells from blood, cultured in vitro. The source is a human donor who had recovered from COVID-19.

The CDR3 DNA is TGTGCCAGCAGCCAAGGGTCGGCTAGCGGCTGGGGCACAGATACGCAGTATTTT. Translating gives CASSQGSASGWGTDTQYF. The chain has TRBV4-2 and TRBJ2-3, with 7 bases that match TRBD2. Losses at the gene ends were 1 base for V and 1 base for J; bases not matched to a gene: 11. The germline V gene has CDR1 LGHNA and CDR2 YNFKEQ. The CDR3 runs 18 residues.

Judged by abundance, this clonotype is medium-sized. The J gene is TRBJ2-1, the V gene TRBV11-3; a weak D match, TRBD1 (5 bases). Germline lookup yields CDR1 SGHNT and CDR2 YENEEA. V gave up 4 bases and J gave up 3 bases, with 10 bases separating them. The CDR3 loop spans 14 amino acids. CDR3 sequence reads: CASSYPGIYNEQFF. The CDR3 DNA reads as TGTGCCAGCAGCTACCCAGGGATCTACAATGAGCAGTTCTTC. The whole variable domain, remainder taken from reference TRBV11-3 and TRBJ2-1, is EAGVVQSPRYKIIEKKQPVAFWCNPISGHNTLYWYLQNLGQGPELLIRYENEEAVDDSQLPKDRFSAERLKGVDSTLKIQPAELGDSAVYLCASSYPGIYNEQFFGPGTRLTVL.

J is TRBJ1-3 and V is TRBV7-9; no reliable D call. Between the trimmed V and J ends, which lost 2 bases and 8 bases, there was a span of 19 bases. The length of the CDR3 is 16 residues. Germline V gene data show CDR1 as SEHNR and CDR2 as FQNEAQ (reference sequence). The CDR3 reads CASSLNHRASGDTIYF. The CDR3 coding sequence is TGTGCCAGCAGCTTAAATCACCGGGCCTCTGGGGACACCATATATTTT.

The chain combines TRBV5-4 with TRBJ2-3; 13 bases are a match to TRBD2. The CDR3 is 18 residues long. Looked up from germline, CDR1 is SGHNT and CDR2 is YYREEE (reference sequence). The junction had 9 bases not matched to a gene; V was cut back by 4 bases and J by 1 base. The chain's CDR3 is CASSRGLAGIGGTDTQYF. CDR3 nucleotides: TGTGCCAGCAGCAGGGGACTAGCGGGAATAGGTGGCACAGATACGCAGTATTTT.

The sample holds a few counts of this clonotype. The chain joins TRBV28 to TRBJ1-5; 8 nucleotides match TRBD1. The CDR3 runs 17 residues. The junction had 12 bases not matched to a gene; V was cut back by 8 bases and J by 0 bases. Germline CDR1 MDHEN, CDR2 SYDVKM. In nucleotides, the CDR3 is TGTGCCAGCGGTCTACTCCCGGGACAGGCTAGCAATCAGCCCCAGCATTTT. The encoded protein is CASGLLPGQASNQPQHF.

The chain links TRBV6-2 or TRBV6-3 to TRBJ2-5; perhaps TRBD1 as D (5 bases). The CDR3 covers 14 residues. The V end was cut by 6 bases, the J end by 4 bases, with 15 bases between. CDR1 and CDR2 (germline): MNHEY, SVGEGT. The CDR3 sequence is CASSHPQGSETQYF. The CDR3 coding sequence is TGTGCCAGCAGCCACCCTCAGGGATCAGAGACCCAGTACTTC.

Comments on this clonotype: At one end the junction does not follow the germline gene, possibly because of a read error. The chain employs TRBV15 and TRBJ1-2, with D possibly TRBD1 on 6 matching bases. This CDR3 contains 14 residues. Germline V gene sequence: CDR1 LNHNV, CDR2 YYDKDF (reference sequence). The CDR3 DNA follows: TGTGCCACCAGCTTAGACAGGAACCACTATGACTACACCTTC. It is translated as CATSLDRNHYDYTF.

The V call is TRBV12-3 or TRBV12-4, the J call TRBJ2-7; a weak D match, TRBD1 (6 bases). The CDR3 runs to 15 residues. Trimming took 5 bases from V and 2 from J, leaving 16 bases between them. As DNA, the CDR3 is TGTGCCAGCAGTCCCCCCGGGACAAAGACCTACGAGCAGTACTTC. Translated, it gives CASSPPGTKTYEQYF.

The chain is built from TRBV5-1 and TRBJ1-2; a possible D gene is TRBD1 (6 bases). Between the trimmed V and J ends, which lost 0 bases and 5 bases, there was a span of 14 bases. CDR3 length: 15 amino acids. Germline-derived CDR1 and CDR2 are SGHRS and YFSETQ. The CDR3 coding sequence is TGCGCCAGCAGCTTGGCCAACGGGGGCGCATATGGCTACACCTTC. Its translation: CASSLANGGAYGYTF.

The chain recombines TRBV7-8 with TRBJ2-7; D may be TRBD2 (6 bases). The CDR3 sequence is 15 residues long. Trimming stripped 6 bases from V and 1 base from J, with 16 bases between. Per germline, CDR1 SGHVS and CDR2 FQNEAQ. CDR3 bases: TGTGCCAGCAGTTTGCGGGGAACTTTTTCCTACGAGCAGTACTTC. Translating it yields CASSLRGTFSYEQYF.

This sequence joins TRBV5-1 and TRBJ2-4; D may be TRBD2 (6 bases). CDR3 length: 15 residues. CDR1 is SGHRS, CDR2 YFSETQ, per germline. V was pared by 5 bases and J by 5 bases, with 17 bases between. The CDR3 sequence is CASSGGAGYENIQYF. The DNA of the CDR3 is TGCGCCAGCAGTGGAGGGGCAGGGTACGAAAACATTCAGTACTTC.

The genes are TRBV5-1 and TRBJ2-7, with D possibly being TRBD2 (6 bases). Trimming stripped 2 bases from V and 0 bases from J, with 12 bases between. CDR1 SGHRS and CDR2 YFSETQ come from the germline V gene. This CDR3 spans 15 amino acids. The DNA for the CDR3 is TGCGCCAGCAGCTTTCTAGCGACTAGCTCCTACGAGCAGTACTTC. The encoded protein is CASSFLATSSYEQYF. Filled out from reference TRBV5-1 and TRBJ2-7, the complete variable domain reads KAGVTQTPRYLIKTRGQQVTLSCSPISGHRSVSWYQQTPGQGLQFLFEYFSETQRNKGNFPGRFSGRQFSNSRSEMNVSTLELGDSALYLCASSFLATSSYEQYFGPGTRLTVT.